A selection of T cell receptor beta chains follows, all from one sample in a study of blood T cell repertoires in COVID-19. The protocol was immunoSEQ multiplex PCR, while the TCRdb copy is restricted to in-frame clones and leaves out a portion. The table has a few hundred thousand clones, roughly 90% seen once. The specimen was PBMCs or T cells enriched from blood (not recorded which). Source of these receptors: a woman aged 25 to 39 who had recovered from COVID-19. Both conserved end residues are part of each CDR3. D genes are given only for firm matches. Rows give clone size only sometimes, using once, few, many, or a class for an expanded clone.

.	.	TRBV4-1	TRBJ2-7	CASSPSGFHEQYF	TGCGCCAGCAGCCCCTCCGGGTTCCACGAGCAGTACTTC
.	TRBD1	TRBV7-9	TRBJ1-2	CASSPQGGYGYTF	TGTGCCAGCAGCCCACAGGGGGGATATGGCTACACCTTC
.	.	TRBV5-1	TRBJ2-2	CASSGVSDNTGELFF	TGCGCCAGCAGCGGAGTTAGCGACAACACCGGGGAGCTGTTTTTT
.	TRBD2	TRBV28	TRBJ2-7	CASSSPYSGGVYEQYF	TGTGCCAGCAGTTCCCCCTATAGCGGGGGGGTTTACGAGCAGTACTTC
.	.	TRBV5-8	TRBJ1-1	CASSPRGGWTEAFF	TGTGCCAGCAGCCCGAGGGGGGGGTGGACTGAAGCTTTCTTT
.	.	TRBV27	TRBJ1-6	CASRGRRNSYNSPLHF	TGTGCCAGCAGGGGCCGACGTAACTCCTATAATTCACCCCTCCACTTT
.	TRBD1	TRBV30	TRBJ2-3	CAWSGLLWDRDTQYF	TGTGCCTGGAGTGGTCTGCTGTGGGACAGGGATACGCAGTATTTT
.	TRBD2	TRBV6-2/TRBV6-3	TRBJ2-7	CASSLGLAGESSYEQYF	TGTGCCAGCAGCCTAGGACTAGCGGGGGAAAGCTCCTACGAGCAGTACTTC
few	.	TRBV18	TRBJ1-2	CASSPMTSGYTF	TGTGCCAGCTCACCAATGACTAGTGGCTACACCTTC
.	.	TRBV6-1	TRBJ2-7	CASSEGGYGPAPYEQYF	TGTGCCAGCAGTGAAGGAGGGTATGGGCCGGCCCCCTACGAGCAGTACTTC
.	.	TRBV6-1	TRBJ2-7	CASSETGGFIYEQYF	TGTGCCAGCAGTGAAACCGGAGGATTTATCTACGAGCAGTACTTC
.	.	TRBV11-2	TRBJ2-5	CASGLGVAGQETQYF	TGTGCCAGCGGATTGGGCGTCGCTGGACAAGAGACCCAGTACTTC
once	TRBD2	TRBV13	TRBJ2-5	CASSSSGGEQETQYF	TGTGCCAGCAGCTCTAGCGGGGGGGAACAAGAGACCCAGTACTTC
.	TRBD2	TRBV19	TRBJ2-1	CASPGLAYRNEQFF	TGTGCCAGCCCGGGACTAGCATATCGGAATGAGCAGTTCTTC
.	.	TRBV5-1	TRBJ1-1	CASSSFETGVNTEAFF	TGCGCCAGCAGCTCTTTCGAGACAGGAGTAAACACTGAAGCTTTCTTT
.	.	TRBV29-1	TRBJ1-1	CSGGARDTEAFF	TGCAGCGGGGGGGCGAGGGACACTGAAGCTTTCTTT
.	.	TRBV15	TRBJ1-1	CATSRGEGGTEAFF	TGTGCCACCAGCAGAGGGGAGGGGGGGACTGAAGCTTTCTTT
.	.	TRBV9	TRBJ1-1	CASESGVGTEAFF	TGTGCCAGCGAATCCGGGGTCGGCACTGAAGCTTTCTTT
.	.	TRBV28	TRBJ1-2	CATRPGSVGYGYTF	TGTGCCACCCGTCCGGGATCCGTTGGCTATGGCTACACCTTC
.	.	TRBV5-4	TRBJ1-2	CASSLSTGANYGYTF	TGTGCCAGCAGCTTGTCGACAGGAGCTAACTATGGCTACACCTTC
.	TRBD1	TRBV10-3	TRBJ2-1	CASGPGQGAYNEQFF	TGTGCCTCCGGGCCGGGACAGGGGGCCTACAATGAGCAGTTCTTC
.	.	TRBV12-3/TRBV12-4	TRBJ1-6	CASSHREGSPLHF	TGTGCCAGCAGCCACAGGGAGGGTTCACCCCTCCACTTT
.	.	TRBV27	TRBJ2-7	CASTGGAGSYEQYF	TGTGCCAGCACGGGGGGCGCGGGGTCCTACGAGCAGTACTTC
.	.	TRBV12-3/TRBV12-4	TRBJ2-7	CASRTDSYEQYF	TGTGCCAGCAGAACTGACAGCTACGAGCAGTACTTC
.	TRBD1	TRBV19	TRBJ1-6	CASNSDLQGANSPLHF	TGTGCCAGTAACTCTGACCTACAGGGGGCGAATTCACCCCTCCACTTT
.	TRBD2	TRBV11-3	TRBJ2-3	CASSSGLAGTDTQYF	TGTGCCAGCAGCTCGGGACTAGCGGGCACAGATACGCAGTATTTT
.	.	TRBV28	TRBJ2-1	CASSLRTPSEQFF	TGTGCCAGCAGTCTCAGGACTCCCTCCGAGCAGTTCTTC
.	.	TRBV3-1/TRBV3-2	TRBJ1-1	CASSQDPGLMNTEAFF	TGTGCCAGCAGCCAAGATCCGGGACTGATGAACACTGAAGCTTTCTTT
once	TRBD1	TRBV23-1	TRBJ1-4	CASYTGGKDEKLFF	TGCGCCAGCTATACAGGGGGCAAAGATGAAAAACTGTTTTTT
.	TRBD2	TRBV11-1	TRBJ2-3	CASRLTSGSTDTQYF	TGTGCCAGCAGGTTAACTAGCGGGAGTACAGATACGCAGTATTTT
.	.	TRBV28	TRBJ1-5	CASSQIRVGNQPQHF	TGTGCCAGCAGCCAGATCAGGGTTGGCAATCAGCCCCAGCATTTT
.	.	TRBV29-1	TRBJ2-1	CSVEWAYNEQFF	TGCAGCGTTGAATGGGCATACAATGAGCAGTTCTTC
.	.	TRBV2	TRBJ1-1	CASIPGRANTEAFF	TGTGCCAGCATCCCCGGGAGAGCGAACACTGAAGCTTTCTTT
.	.	TRBV7-3	TRBJ2-2	CASSLGSGELFF	TGTGCCAGCAGCTTAGGGAGCGGGGAGCTGTTTTTT
.	TRBD1	TRBV4-2	TRBJ2-1	CASSQLEHRAGGYNEQFF	TGTGCCAGCAGCCAACTTGAGCATAGGGCAGGGGGTTACAATGAGCAGTTCTTC
.	.	TRBV7-6	TRBJ1-2	CASSLAGVGSGYTF	TGTGCCAGCAGCTTGGCAGGGGTAGGGAGCGGCTACACCTTC
.	TRBD2	TRBV14	TRBJ2-5	CASSPRTSGRAGETQYF	TGTGCCAGCAGCCCGAGGACTAGCGGGAGGGCCGGAGAGACCCAGTACTTC
.	.	TRBV5-5	TRBJ2-4	CASSLAGLGDLGAKNIQYF	TGTGCCAGCAGCTTGGCGGGGTTGGGGGACTTAGGGGCCAAAAACATTCAGTACTTC